This TCR beta chain appears in the sequencing data of a study of Graves' ophthalmopathy and Graves' hyperthyroidism. As for this clonotype: Its antigen is not identified.

RNA transcripts were the source from which TCR beta CDR3 regions were amplified. The first-round RT-PCR employed HTBI primers together with the Qiagen OneStep RT-PCR kit. A multiplex PCR was then performed as the second round. MiXCR, run by TCRdb on the multiplex PCR reads, gives a single entry per CDR3 protein. The sample yields approximately 640,000 distinct CDR3 sequences, about two fifths seen once. Broader study findings: Prediction of ophthalmopathy progression reached roughly 68% sensitivity and roughly 72% specificity. Cross-validated, the 13-signature model showed 87.88%/81.08% sensitivity/specificity, and 80%/75% in the test set.

The CDR3 spans 19 residues. Germline lookup yields CDR1 SGHRS and CDR2 YFSETQ. The J segment lost 0 bases and the V segment lost 5 bases, leaving 16 bases of the junction unmatched. Moderate-to-severe activity, CAS ≥3, NOSPECS ≥4 and a duration under 3 months were seen in donors with ophthalmopathy. Clinical symptoms, serum thyroxine, TRAb, thyroid ultrasound and orbital computed tomography determined diagnosis. The chain uses TRBV5-1 and TRBJ2-2; 7 bases map to TRBD2. The TCR originated in an adult man with Graves' ophthalmopathy. The sequenced sample consisted of peripheral blood. CDR3 in amino acids: CASRSFPRRSGTNTGELFF. CDR3 nucleotides: TGCGCCAGCAGATCGTTCCCAAGAAGAAGCGGGACGAACACCGGGGAGCTGTTTTTT.